This T cell receptor beta chain was captured in a study of blood T cells in healthy people across ages. Germline CDR1 and CDR2: SGHTA and FQGNSA. The CDR3 has 15 amino acids. The V and J ends lost 4 bases and 8 bases, in that order; junction bases with no gene match: 11. Study-wide points: Compared with aged donors, long-lived donors showed fewer expanded clones, suggesting selection.

A second PCR, run for about 7 to 11 cycles, used a sample-barcoded 5' primer plus a J-beta primer mix. A single record per CDR3 protein comes from TCRdb applying MiXCR to the 5' RACE reads. The table lists 850,000 or so distinct CDR3 sequences, around 30% of them singletons, with around 16% in the top ten. Worth noting for this clonotype: The target antigen is unknown.

The sequenced sample was blood. V is TRBV7-2 and J is TRBJ1-3; 7 bases align to TRBD1. The sequence was collected from a woman of 80 years or more in good health. The CDR3 spells CASSSEIGGVYTIYF. Here the CDR3 DNA reads TGTGCCAGCAGCTCCGAGATAGGGGGCGTATACACCATATATTTT.